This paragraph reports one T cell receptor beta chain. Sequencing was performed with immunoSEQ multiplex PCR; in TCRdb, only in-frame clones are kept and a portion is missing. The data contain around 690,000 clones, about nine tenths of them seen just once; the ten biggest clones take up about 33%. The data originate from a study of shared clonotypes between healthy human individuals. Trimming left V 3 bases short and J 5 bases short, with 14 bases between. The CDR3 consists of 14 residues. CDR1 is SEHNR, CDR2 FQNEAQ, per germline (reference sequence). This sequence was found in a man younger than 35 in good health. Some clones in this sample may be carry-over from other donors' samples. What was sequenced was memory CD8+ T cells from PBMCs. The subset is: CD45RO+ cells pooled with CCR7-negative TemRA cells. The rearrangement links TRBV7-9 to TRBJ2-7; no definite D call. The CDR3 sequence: CASSFVVPLHEQYF. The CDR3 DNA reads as TGTGCCAGCAGCTTCGTCGTTCCGCTCCACGAGCAGTACTTC.